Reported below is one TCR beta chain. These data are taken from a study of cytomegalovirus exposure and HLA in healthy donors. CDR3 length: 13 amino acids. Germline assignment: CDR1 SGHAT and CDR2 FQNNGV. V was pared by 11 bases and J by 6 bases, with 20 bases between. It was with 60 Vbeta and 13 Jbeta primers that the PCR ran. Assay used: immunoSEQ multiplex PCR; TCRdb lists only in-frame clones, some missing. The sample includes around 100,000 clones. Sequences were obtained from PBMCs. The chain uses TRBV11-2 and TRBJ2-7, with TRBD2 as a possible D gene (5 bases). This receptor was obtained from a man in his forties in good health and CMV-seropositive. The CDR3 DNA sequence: TGTGCCTCGCGGGCTGGAGCTCGATCCGAGCAGTACTTC. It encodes CASRAGARSEQYF.